The next 17 T cell receptor beta chains were all read from a single sample in a study of blood T cell repertoires in COVID-19. Assay: immunoSEQ multiplex PCR; the TCRdb copy retains only in-frame clones and omits some. Here the sample spans roughly 250,000 clones, around 93% being singletons. The sample consisted of PBMCs or T cells enriched from blood (not recorded which). These receptors were taken from a human donor in a cohort exposed to, infected with or recovered from COVID-19 (not recorded which). The donor label of this sample is uncertain.

The V gene is TRBV7-2, the J gene TRBJ2-5; possible D gene TRBD1, 5 bases. The CDR3 contains 13 residues. Germline V lookup: CDR1 SGHTA, CDR2 FQGNSA. V lost 6 bases and J lost 3, with 11 bases in between. The CDR3 spells CASSSRREETQYF. DNA of the CDR3: TGTGCCAGCAGTTCTCGCAGGGAAGAGACCCAGTACTTC. Together with reference TRBV7-2 and TRBJ2-5, the CDR3 gives the full variable domain: GAGVSQSPSNKVTEKGKDVELRCDPISGHTALYWYRQSLGQGLEFLIYFQGNSAPDKSGLPSDRFSAERTGGSVSTLTIQRTQQEDSAVYLCASSSRREETQYFGPGTRLLVL.

The chain combines TRBV6-1 with TRBJ2-2, with D hard to call. The V and J ends lost 3 bases and 5 bases respectively, with 10 bases between them. The CDR3 has 14 amino acids. Germline V CDR1 and CDR2: MNHNS, SASEGT. The CDR3 nucleotides read TGTGCCAGCAGTGATCCCCTGAGGACCGGGGAGCTGTTTTTT. Encoded protein: CASSDPLRTGELFF.

The V gene is TRBV9, the J gene TRBJ2-1; TRBD2 matches at 10 bases. CDR1 is SGDLS, CDR2 YYNGEE, per germline. The CDR3 is made up of 15 amino acids. J lost 9 bases, V lost 8 bases, and 14 bases had no gene match. The CDR3 sequence is CARHLSGGPAGEQFF. DNA of the CDR3: TGTGCCAGACACCTTAGCGGGGGGCCTGCCGGTGAGCAGTTCTTC.

The chain employs TRBV2 and TRBJ1-5; possible D gene TRBD1, 6 bases. CDR1 and CDR2 (germline): SNHLY, FYNNEI. CDR3 length equals 15 residues. The V and J ends lost 6 bases and 2 bases respectively, with 14 bases between them. The CDR3 bases are TGTGCCAGCAGACGGGACATCACAGGCAATCAGCCCCAGCATTTT. This codes for CASRRDITGNQPQHF. The full variable domain, with the rest looked up from reference TRBV2 and TRBJ1-5, is EPEVTQTPSHQVTQMGQEVILRCVPISNHLYFYWYRQILGQKVEFLVSFYNNEISEKSEIFDDQFSVERPDGSNFTLKIRSTKLEDSAMYFCASRRDITGNQPQHFGDGTRLSIL.

The gene calls are TRBV2 and TRBJ1-5, with D maybe TRBD1 (6 bases). Germline V gives CDR1 SNHLY, CDR2 FYNNEI. Trimming shortened V by 6 bases and J by 6 bases, and 15 bases separated the two germline ends. The CDR3 contains 14 residues. CDR3 DNA: TGTGCCAGCAGGGCTACAGGGAACCGTCAGCCCCAGCATTTT. This translates into CASRATGNRQPQHF.

This clone has just a few counts. The chain couples TRBV5-5 to TRBJ2-7; 7 bases line up with TRBD1. From germline, CDR1 is SGHKS and CDR2 YYEKEE (reference sequence). The V segment lost 1 base and the J segment 0 bases; nucleotides outside the gene matches: 7. The CDR3 covers 16 residues. Written as DNA, the CDR3 is TGTGCCAGCAGCTTGCCGGACAGGCCAAACTCCTACGAGCAGTACTTC. Translation: CASSLPDRPNSYEQYF.

The chain uses TRBV30 and TRBJ2-6; D possibly corresponds to TRBD2 (5 bases). Germline CDR1 reads GTSNPN; CDR2 reads SVGIG (reference sequence). The V end lost 3 bases, the J end lost 9 bases, and 6 bases lay between the germline ends. The CDR3 length is 11 residues. Written as DNA, the CDR3 is TGTGCCTGGAGAGACTACAACGTCCTGACTTTC. It encodes CAWRDYNVLTF.

This chain connects TRBV30 to TRBJ2-7; 7 bases map to TRBD1. Germline V lookup: CDR1 GTSNPN, CDR2 SVGIG (reference sequence). The V and J ends lost 4 bases and 2 bases, in that order; junction bases with no gene match: 5. CDR3 size: 13 residues. CDR3 DNA: TGTGCCTGGATCCGGGACAGCACCTACGAGCAGTACTTC. Encoded protein: CAWIRDSTYEQYF.

J is TRBJ2-3 and V is TRBV2, with TRBD2 identical over 11 bases. The germline CDR1 and CDR2 sequences are SNHLY and FYNNEI. The CDR3 totals 15 residues. V shed 11 bases, J shed 0 bases, and the junction held 7 bases outside the gene matches. CDR3 sequence reads: CAATSGALSTDTQYF. The DNA of the CDR3 is TGTGCCGCGACTAGCGGGGCCCTCAGCACAGATACGCAGTATTTT.

The chain employs TRBV19 and TRBJ1-2; 7 nucleotides align to TRBD1. Germline assignment: CDR1 LNHDA and CDR2 SQIVND (reference sequence). V was clipped by 6 bases and J by 10 bases; unmatched bases: 11. The length of the CDR3 is 13 residues. The CDR3 bases are TGTGCCAGTAGGAAAGACAGGGATCCTGACTACACCTTC. It translates to CASRKDRDPDYTF.

The chain uses TRBV11-3 and TRBJ2-1, with 8 bases matching TRBD2. The length of the CDR3 is 13 residues. V was clipped by 6 bases and J by 9 bases; unmatched bases: 7. Germline CDR1 SGHNT, CDR2 YENEEA. CDR3 protein: CASSIGGAGEQFF. CDR3 coding DNA: TGTGCCAGCAGTATCGGGGGGGCAGGTGAGCAGTTCTTC.

The V gene is TRBV6-5, the J gene TRBJ1-2; D is undetermined. CDR1 and CDR2 from the germline V gene are MNHEY and SVGAGI. Trimming removed 6 bases at V and 2 bases at J, with 10 bases between. The CDR3 totals 13 residues. CDR3 sequence reads: CASRHQENYGYTF. The CDR3 nucleotides read TGTGCCAGCAGGCATCAAGAGAACTATGGCTACACCTTC.

The chain uses TRBV3-1 (or the pseudogene TRBV3-2) and TRBJ2-3, with 10 bases that match TRBD2. Germline CDR1 and CDR2: LGHDT and YNNKEL (reference sequence). CDR3 size: 15 residues. V was pared by 4 bases and J by 2 bases, with 3 bases of the junction left unmatched. CDR3 bases: TGTGCCAGCAGCCGGACTAGCGGTGCCACAGATACGCAGTATTTT. Protein: CASSRTSGATDTQYF.

This clone was counted a single time. The V gene is TRBV9, the J gene TRBJ1-3; D is unresolved. The germline gives CDR1 SGDLS, CDR2 YYNGEE. V was trimmed by 0 bases and J by 6 bases, leaving 13 bases between them. The CDR3 covers 15 residues. The CDR3 region is CASSVATRGENTIYF. CDR3 DNA: TGTGCCAGCAGCGTAGCTACCCGCGGAGAAAACACCATATATTTT.

The chain joins TRBV4-1 to TRBJ1-2; the D is unclear. V was pared by 2 bases and J by 5 bases, with 12 bases between. This CDR3 region has 14 residues. CDR1 is MGHRA and CDR2 is YSYEKL in the germline V gene. CDR3 region: CASSQPGTGYGYTF. DNA for the CDR3: TGCGCCAGCAGCCAACCGGGAACCGGGTATGGCTACACCTTC.

The J gene is TRBJ1-2, the V gene TRBV6-5, with D possibly being TRBD1 (6 bases). Trimming shortened V by 8 bases and J by 1 base, and 11 bases separated the two germline ends. Germline V gives CDR1 MNHEY, CDR2 SVGAGI. CDR3 length: 13 amino acids. The CDR3 is CASLHRDNYGYTF. CDR3 nucleotides: TGTGCCAGCTTACACAGGGATAACTATGGCTACACCTTC.

The chain combines TRBV29-1 with TRBJ2-5, with 7 nucleotides matching TRBD1. The germline V gene has CDR1 SQVTM and CDR2 ANQGSEA. Trimming removed 7 bases from V and 2 bases from J; junction bases left unmatched: 4. The CDR3 length is 12 residues. The CDR3 loop reads CSARGQQETQYF. CDR3 coding DNA: TGCAGCGCTCGGGGACAGCAAGAGACCCAGTACTTC.